This T cell receptor beta chain was recovered during a study of blood T cell repertoires in COVID-19. Overall study context: Samples of COVID-19 (acute and convalescent) were obtained from the United States, Italy and Spain. PBMCs, B-cell-depleted T cells, or T cells were the source of the cDNA or gDNA that made up the material.

CDR1 is SGHRS, CDR2 YFSETQ, per germline. This CDR3 is 16 amino acids long. V lost 0 bases and J lost 0, with 11 bases in between. As originally analysed: Reference gene primer amplification in the assay estimated nucleated cell counts. TCRdb's copy holds only in-frame clones and misses some; the assay was immunoSEQ multiplex PCR. V and J calls and clone size are given by that table; D and trimming were obtained from the DNA. The sample lists around 450,000 clones, roughly 89% occurring once. The sequenced sample was peripheral blood. The TCR was taken from a woman in her 30s with acute or convalescent COVID-19. The chain combines TRBV5-1 with TRBJ2-3, with a possible D match to TRBD2 (5 bases). CDR3 bases: TGCGCCAGCAGCTTGGCCGGGAACCCGAGCACAGATACGCAGTATTTT. This encodes CASSLAGNPSTDTQYF.